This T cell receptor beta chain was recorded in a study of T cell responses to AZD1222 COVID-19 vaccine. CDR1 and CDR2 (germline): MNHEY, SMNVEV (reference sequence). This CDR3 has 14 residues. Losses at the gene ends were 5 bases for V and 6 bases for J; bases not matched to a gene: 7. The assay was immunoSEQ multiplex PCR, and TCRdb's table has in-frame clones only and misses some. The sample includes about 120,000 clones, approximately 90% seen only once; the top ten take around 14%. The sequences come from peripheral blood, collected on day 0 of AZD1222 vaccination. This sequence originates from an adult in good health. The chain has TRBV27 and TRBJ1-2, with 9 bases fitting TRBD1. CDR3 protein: CASSLMTGGDGYTF. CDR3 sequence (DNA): TGTGCCAGCAGTCTCATGACAGGGGGGGATGGCTACACCTTC.